This entry concerns a single T cell receptor beta chain. The antigen is unknown. Trimming removed 5 bases from V and 1 base from J; junction bases left unmatched: 1. Germline V CDR1 and CDR2: MGHDK, SYGVNS. CDR3 length: 15 amino acids. This entry belongs to a study of radiotherapy plus CTLA-4 blockade in lung cancer. For the study at large: Objective responses were recorded in about 18% of patients, with disease control recorded in less than 40%.

The method was immunoSEQ multiplex PCR; TCRdb's version includes in-frame clones alone and lacks a portion of them. Of roughly 45,000 clones in the sample, 63% were seen once. Whole-study results and caveats: According to reports, early shifts in blood T cell clones, alongside interferon-beta, forecast response most accurately. In blood, after radiotherapy plus ipilimumab, tumor-derived TCR clones expanded.

The TCR sequence derives from a human donor with non-small cell lung cancer who had a partial response to radiotherapy plus ipilimumab. This sequence joins TRBV25-1 and TRBJ2-3; 12 bases align to TRBD2. The sample here was peripheral blood, taken from a patient treated with radiotherapy plus ipilimumab. The CDR3 DNA reads as TGTGCCAGCAGTAGACTAGCGGGAGGCACAGATACGCAGTATTTT. Translated: CASSRLAGGTDTQYF.